Listed below are T cell receptor beta chains from one sample, sequenced in a study of OX40 agonist ivuxolimab in advanced cancers. TCRdb's copy holds only in-frame clones and misses some; the assay was immunoSEQ multiplex PCR. The sample holds roughly 44,000 clones; around nine tenths are singletons and the top ten take about an eighth. Specimen: CD4+ or CD8+ T cells sorted from blood, collected in a trial of the OX40 agonist ivuxolimab. The receptor set was obtained from an adult with an advanced solid tumor such as melanoma, head and neck, liver or kidney cancer. The CDR3 runs from the conserved cysteine through the conserved F or W. A D gene is named only where the DNA matches it firmly. Some rows have no size entry. The others give once, few or many, or a class for an expanded clone.

CDR3 length: 15; V gene: TRBV7-9; J gene: TRBJ2-5; D gene: TRBD1; clone size: once; CDR3 DNA: TGTGCCAGCAGCCTTAGGGACAGGGGTAGGGAGACCCAGTACTTC; CDR3 protein: CASSLRDRGRETQYF
CDR3 length: 14; V gene: TRBV4-3; J gene: TRBJ1-1; D gene: TRBD1; clone size: -; CDR3 DNA: TGCGCCAGCAGCCAGGGACAGTTTAACACTGAAGCTTTCTTT; CDR3 protein: CASSQGQFNTEAFF
CDR3 length: 17; V gene: TRBV7-8; J gene: TRBJ2-1; D gene: -; clone size: few; CDR3 DNA: TGTGCCAGCAGCTTAGAGGGGAGTGGGGAAACTAACAATGAGCAGTTCTTC; CDR3 protein: CASSLEGSGETNNEQFF
CDR3 length: 14; V gene: TRBV5-6; J gene: TRBJ1-3; D gene: -; clone size: medium-sized; CDR3 DNA: TGTGCCAGCTCTAGCGGAGGGTCTGGAAACACCATATATTTT; CDR3 protein: CASSSGGSGNTIYF
CDR3 length: 12; V gene: TRBV7-9; J gene: TRBJ1-4; D gene: -; clone size: -; CDR3 DNA: TGTGCCAGCAGCTTAGAGAATGAAAAACTGTTTTTT; CDR3 protein: CASSLENEKLFF
CDR3 length: 16; V gene: TRBV12-2; J gene: TRBJ2-3; D gene: -; clone size: once; CDR3 DNA: TGTGCAAGTCCCCCAGTCTCAGGGGGCCCAGTGGCTACGCAGTATTTT; CDR3 protein: CASPPVSGGPVATQYF
CDR3 length: 15; V gene: TRBV25-1; J gene: TRBJ2-7; D gene: TRBD1; clone size: -; CDR3 DNA: TGTGCCAGCAGCGAATGGGACAGGGGGTTTTACGAGCAGTACTTC; CDR3 protein: CASSEWDRGFYEQYF
CDR3 length: 12; V gene: TRBV7-9; J gene: TRBJ2-7; D gene: -; clone size: -; CDR3 DNA: TGTGCCAGCAGACCAGGGGGGGGCGAGCAGTACTTC; CDR3 protein: CASRPGGGEQYF
CDR3 length: 12; V gene: TRBV29-1; J gene: TRBJ1-1; D gene: -; clone size: -; CDR3 DNA: TGCAGCGTTGAGGAGGGGTGGACTGAAGCTTTCTTT; CDR3 protein: CSVEEGWTEAFF
CDR3 length: 13; V gene: TRBV28; J gene: TRBJ1-3; D gene: -; clone size: few; CDR3 DNA: TGTGCCAGCAGTACTCAGGGACGAAACACCATATATTTT; CDR3 protein: CASSTQGRNTIYF
CDR3 length: 14; V gene: TRBV7-3; J gene: TRBJ2-4; D gene: TRBD1; clone size: -; CDR3 DNA: TGTGCCAGCAGCTGGGACAGGGAAGGGAACATTCAGTACTTC; CDR3 protein: CASSWDREGNIQYF
CDR3 length: 15; V gene: TRBV5-5; J gene: TRBJ1-1; D gene: -; clone size: -; CDR3 DNA: TGTGCCAGCAGCCACATACAGGGAAAAGGCACTGAAGCTTTCTTT; CDR3 protein: CASSHIQGKGTEAFF
CDR3 length: 15; V gene: TRBV27; J gene: TRBJ1-2; D gene: TRBD1; clone size: once; CDR3 DNA: TGTGCCAGCAGTTATAGGACAGGGGGCGCGGATGGCTACACCTTC; CDR3 protein: CASSYRTGGADGYTF
CDR3 length: 14; V gene: TRBV6-5; J gene: TRBJ1-5; D gene: -; clone size: -; CDR3 DNA: TGTGCCAGCAAAAGAGGGTGGGATAATCAGCCCCAGCATTTT; CDR3 protein: CASKRGWDNQPQHF
CDR3 length: 12; V gene: TRBV28; J gene: TRBJ2-7; D gene: -; clone size: -; CDR3 DNA: TGTGCCAGCGGAAGGTGGTCCTACGAGCAGTACTTC; CDR3 protein: CASGRWSYEQYF
CDR3 length: 14; V gene: TRBV19; J gene: TRBJ1-1; D gene: -; clone size: -; CDR3 DNA: TGTGCCAGTAGTATTGTGGCTATGAACACTGAAGCTTTCTTT; CDR3 protein: CASSIVAMNTEAFF
CDR3 length: 14; V gene: TRBV11-1; J gene: TRBJ2-6; D gene: -; clone size: -; CDR3 DNA: TGTGCCAGCAGCCTCGACAGTGGGGCCAACGTCCTGACTTTC; CDR3 protein: CASSLDSGANVLTF
CDR3 length: 13; V gene: TRBV5-4; J gene: TRBJ1-1; D gene: -; clone size: few; CDR3 DNA: TGTGCCAGCAGCTTAACGGGGCACACTGAAGCTTTCTTT; CDR3 protein: CASSLTGHTEAFF
CDR3 length: 14; V gene: TRBV4-3; J gene: TRBJ1-1; D gene: -; clone size: -; CDR3 DNA: TGCGCCAGCAGCCAAGATAGGGACGGGCTCTTCGCTTTCTTT; CDR3 protein: CASSQDRDGLFAFF
CDR3 length: 14; V gene: TRBV9; J gene: TRBJ2-3; D gene: -; clone size: -; CDR3 DNA: TGTGCCAGCAGCGTCGACAGCTACACAGATACGCAGTATTTT; CDR3 protein: CASSVDSYTDTQYF
CDR3 length: 15; V gene: TRBV13; J gene: TRBJ2-7; D gene: -; clone size: -; CDR3 DNA: TGTGCCAGCAGCTTGGGTAGGACCCACTCCTACGAGCAGTACTTC; CDR3 protein: CASSLGRTHSYEQYF
CDR3 length: 15; V gene: TRBV4-1; J gene: TRBJ1-5; D gene: -; clone size: -; CDR3 DNA: TGCGCCAGCAGCCCAGGACGGCAGGGAAATCAGCCCCAGCATTTT; CDR3 protein: CASSPGRQGNQPQHF
CDR3 length: 16; V gene: TRBV19; J gene: TRBJ2-2; D gene: -; clone size: -; CDR3 DNA: TGTGCCAGTAGTATCGATGACAACTTGAACACCGGGGAGCTGTTTTTT; CDR3 protein: CASSIDDNLNTGELFF
CDR3 length: 15; V gene: TRBV5-4; J gene: TRBJ1-1; D gene: TRBD1; clone size: -; CDR3 DNA: TGTGCCAGCAGCGGTCCGGGACAGACCCACACTGAAGCTTTCTTT; CDR3 protein: CASSGPGQTHTEAFF
CDR3 length: 15; V gene: TRBV27; J gene: TRBJ2-1; D gene: -; clone size: -; CDR3 DNA: TGTGCCAGCAGTTTAGGGGATGGCTCCTACAATGAGCAGTTCTTC; CDR3 protein: CASSLGDGSYNEQFF
CDR3 length: 12; V gene: TRBV14; J gene: TRBJ1-4; D gene: -; clone size: -; CDR3 DNA: TGTGCCAGCAGCCCGTTTGGAGAAAAACTGTTTTTT; CDR3 protein: CASSPFGEKLFF
CDR3 length: 15; V gene: TRBV4-1; J gene: TRBJ2-3; D gene: TRBD2; clone size: few; CDR3 DNA: TGCGCCAGCGGGGGGGAGTGGGGCGCAGGAGATACGCAGTATTTT; CDR3 protein: CASGGEWGAGDTQYF
CDR3 length: 16; V gene: TRBV4-1; J gene: TRBJ1-2; D gene: -; clone size: -; CDR3 DNA: TGCGCCAGCAGCCGTTCCTTAGGGCCCCAGGAGGCCGGCTACACCTTC; CDR3 protein: CASSRSLGPQEAGYTF
CDR3 length: 13; V gene: TRBV27; J gene: TRBJ1-1; D gene: -; clone size: -; CDR3 DNA: TGTGCCAGCAGTTTCTCAGTTACCGGCGAAGCTTTCTTT; CDR3 protein: CASSFSVTGEAFF
CDR3 length: 15; V gene: TRBV7-9; J gene: TRBJ1-3; D gene: TRBD1; clone size: -; CDR3 DNA: TGTGCCAGCGGCTGGACAGGGGGCGAAGGAAACACCATATATTTT; CDR3 protein: CASGWTGGEGNTIYF
CDR3 length: 12; V gene: TRBV6-5; J gene: TRBJ1-1; D gene: -; clone size: -; CDR3 DNA: TGTGCCAGCGTTGCCGGGGACACTGAAGCTTTCTTT; CDR3 protein: CASVAGDTEAFF
CDR3 length: 12; V gene: TRBV5-5; J gene: TRBJ1-1; D gene: -; clone size: -; CDR3 DNA: TGTGCCAGCAGCTTGACGGAGATTGAAGCTTTCTTT; CDR3 protein: CASSLTEIEAFF
CDR3 length: 17; V gene: TRBV19; J gene: TRBJ1-1; D gene: TRBD1; clone size: -; CDR3 DNA: TGTGCCAGTAGTATAGATCGCAACAGGGGCTCGAACACTGAAGCTTTCTTT; CDR3 protein: CASSIDRNRGSNTEAFF
CDR3 length: 14; V gene: TRBV11-2; J gene: TRBJ1-2; D gene: -; clone size: -; CDR3 DNA: TGTGCCAGCAGCTTACAGGAAGATAACTATGGCTACACCTTC; CDR3 protein: CASSLQEDNYGYTF
CDR3 length: 16; V gene: TRBV5-6; J gene: TRBJ2-2; D gene: TRBD1; clone size: -; CDR3 DNA: TGTGCCAGCAGCTTGGACAGGGGTGGGAACACCGGGGAGCTGTTTTTT; CDR3 protein: CASSLDRGGNTGELFF
CDR3 length: 14; V gene: TRBV4-3; J gene: TRBJ1-1; D gene: -; clone size: -; CDR3 DNA: TGCGCCAGCAGCCAAGAACCGTTGAACACTGAAGCTTTCTTT; CDR3 protein: CASSQEPLNTEAFF